The 12 T cell receptor beta chains listed next were all sequenced from one sample in a study of blood T cell repertoires in COVID-19. Here immunoSEQ multiplex PCR was the method, and the copy in TCRdb shows in-frame clones only, minus some. The sample has roughly 350,000 clones, around nine tenths seen once. Material for sequencing was peripheral blood. These receptors were collected from a woman aged 45-60 years with active or convalescent COVID-19.

The genes are TRBV2 and TRBJ2-1, with 10 bases lining up with TRBD2. CDR1 is SNHLY, CDR2 FYNNEI, per germline. The CDR3 length is 15 residues. Trimming took 4 bases from V and 6 from J; bases not matched to a gene: 6. The CDR3 sequence: CASSAQRGGLNEQFF. The CDR3 DNA reads TGTGCCAGCAGTGCCCAGCGGGGGGGCCTCAATGAGCAGTTCTTC.

This chain links TRBV4-2 with TRBJ2-3; 7 positions match TRBD2. Germline CDR1 and CDR2: LGHNA and YNFKEQ. CDR3 length equals 19 residues. V lost 1 base to trimming and J lost 0 bases; unmatched junction nucleotides: 13. This chain's CDR3 is CASSQAGSGGRGSTDTQYF. CDR3 DNA sequence: TGTGCCAGCAGCCAAGCCGGTAGCGGCGGGAGAGGGAGCACAGATACGCAGTATTTT.

V gene TRBV27 combines with J gene TRBJ2-7, with D possibly matching TRBD2 (6 bases). Looked up from germline, CDR1 is MNHEY and CDR2 is SMNVEV (reference sequence). V was pared by 2 bases and J by 3 bases, with 8 bases between. CDR3 size: 13 residues. The CDR3 here is CASSLTSSYEQYF. The CDR3 DNA follows: TGTGCCAGCAGTTTAACTAGCAGCTACGAGCAGTACTTC.

The chain joins TRBV4-3 to TRBJ1-2; the match to TRBD1 covers 12 bases. Germline CDR1 LGHNA, CDR2 YSLEER. Unmatched junction bases numbered 4, after V lost 1 base and J lost 4 bases. The CDR3 is 16 residues long. The DNA for the CDR3 is TGCGCCAGCAGCCAAGCCGGGACAGGGGGCGGCTATGGCTACACCTTC. It translates to CASSQAGTGGGYGYTF.

This chain connects TRBV11-1 to TRBJ1-1; 9 nucleotides agree with TRBD1. The CDR3 has 14 amino acids. After removal of 4 bases from V and 4 bases from J, the junction contained 4 bases not matched to a gene. Germline values: CDR1 SGHAT, CDR2 FQDESV (reference sequence). The CDR3 sequence is CASSSVQGATEAFF. Here the CDR3 DNA reads TGTGCCAGCAGCTCCGTACAGGGGGCCACTGAAGCTTTCTTT.

The chain is built from TRBV27 and TRBJ1-4, with D possibly matching TRBD1 (5 bases). The CDR3 sequence is 20 residues long. V dropped 3 bases and J dropped 8 bases, with 31 bases sitting between them. The V gene's germline CDR1 is MNHEY and CDR2 SMNVEV (reference sequence). CDR3 protein: CASSFRPVEIWGTGEEKLFF. CDR3 coding DNA: TGTGCCAGCAGTTTCCGACCGGTGGAGATTTGGGGCACGGGAGAGGAAAAACTGTTTTTT.

The genes are TRBV18 and TRBJ2-7; D is unresolved. Germline V gene lookup returns CDR1 KGHSH and CDR2 LQKENI. This CDR3 has 11 residues. Trimming pared 6 bases from V and 1 base from J, leaving 4 bases between. DNA for the CDR3: TGTGCCAGCTCGTCTTCCTACGAGCAGTACTTC. The encoded protein is CASSSSYEQYF.

In its sample, this clone was seen a few times. The chain links TRBV28 to TRBJ1-1, with unresolved D. The CDR3 consists of 11 residues. Trimming left V 6 bases short and J 4 bases short, with 6 bases between. Germline lookup yields CDR1 MDHEN and CDR2 SYDVKM. DNA for the CDR3: TGTGCCAGCAGCAGATCCACTGAAGCTTTCTTT. This encodes CASSRSTEAFF.

The chain joins TRBV6-6 to TRBJ1-5, with unresolved D. The CDR3 loop spans 13 amino acids. Trimming took off 2 bases at V and 7 bases at J, with 9 bases between the two ends. Per the germline V gene, CDR1 is MNHNY and CDR2 is SVGAGI (reference sequence). CDR3 DNA: TGTGCCAGCAGTTACCAGAGGGTCCAGCCCCAGCATTTT. This sequence encodes CASSYQRVQPQHF.

This chain connects TRBV7-9 to TRBJ1-5; D is unresolved. The CDR3 sequence is 12 residues long. Trimming left V 1 base short and J 6 bases short, with 4 bases between. Germline CDR1 reads SEHNR; CDR2 reads FQNEAQ (reference sequence). CDR3 sequence reads: CASSLDGQPQHF. CDR3 DNA sequence: TGTGCCAGCAGCTTAGACGGTCAGCCCCAGCATTTT.

V usage is TRBV3-1 (or the pseudogene TRBV3-2) and J usage is TRBJ2-7; 9 bases match TRBD2. Germline V gives CDR1 LGHDT, CDR2 YNNKEL (reference sequence). This CDR3 spans 13 amino acids. The junction had 7 bases not matched to a gene; V was cut back by 7 bases and J by 6 bases. CDR3 loop: CASKPSGNGEQYF. The DNA for the CDR3 is TGTGCCAGCAAGCCTAGCGGGAATGGCGAGCAGTACTTC.

The V and J genes are TRBV7-6 and TRBJ2-2, with TRBD1 matching over 8 bases. CDR3 length: 16 amino acids. After removal of 1 base from V and 2 bases from J, the junction contained 3 bases not matched to a gene. The germline V gene encodes CDR1 SGHVS and CDR2 FNYEAQ. CDR3: CASSLGGQVNTGELFF. For the CDR3, the DNA is TGTGCCAGCAGCTTAGGGGGACAGGTCAACACCGGGGAGCTGTTTTTT. Using reference TRBV7-6 and TRBJ2-2 for the parts outside the CDR3, the full variable domain is GAGVSQSPRYKVTKRGQDVALRCDPISGHVSLYWYRQALGQGPEFLTYFNYEAQQDKSGLPNDRFSAERPEGSISTLTIQRTEQRDSAMYRCASSLGGQVNTGELFFGEGSRLTVL.